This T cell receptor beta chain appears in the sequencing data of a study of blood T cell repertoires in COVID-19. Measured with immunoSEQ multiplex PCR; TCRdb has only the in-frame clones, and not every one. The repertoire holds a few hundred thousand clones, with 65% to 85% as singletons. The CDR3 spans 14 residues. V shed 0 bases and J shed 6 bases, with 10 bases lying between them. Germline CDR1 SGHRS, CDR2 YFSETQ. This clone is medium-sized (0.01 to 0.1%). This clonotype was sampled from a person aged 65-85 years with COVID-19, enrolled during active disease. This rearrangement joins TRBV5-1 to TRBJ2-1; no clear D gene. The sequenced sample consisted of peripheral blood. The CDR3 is CASSLATRSNEQFF. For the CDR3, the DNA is TGCGCCAGCAGCTTGGCCACGCGTTCCAATGAGCAGTTCTTC.